This T cell receptor beta chain was captured by sequencing in a study of cytomegalovirus exposure and HLA in healthy donors. About this clone: As yet, its antigen is unknown.

Findings and caveats of the study: Cytomegalovirus-associated TCR beta chains were listed, numbering 164.

The PCR used 60 Vbeta and 13 Jbeta primers. TCRdb's table, derived via immunoSEQ multiplex PCR, lists solely in-frame clones and lacks some. The table includes 160,000 or so clones, around three quarters detected once. This receptor was identified in a man between 40 and 49 years old in good health and CMV-seronegative. Material: PBMCs.

CDR3 loop: CASSTDWGTSGNQPQHF. Here the CDR3 DNA reads TGTGCCAGTAGTACCGACTGGGGGACTAGCGGCAATCAGCCCCAGCATTTT. This chain connects TRBV19 to TRBJ1-5; tentative D call: TRBD1 (5 bases). V gave up 4 bases and J gave up 2 bases, with 18 bases separating them. The CDR3 runs to 17 residues. The V gene's germline CDR1 is LNHDA and CDR2 SQIVND (reference sequence).